One and the same sample provided the 5 T cell receptor beta chains below, sequenced in a study of lymphopenia after photon versus proton radiotherapy. Generated by immunoSEQ multiplex PCR, the TCRdb table keeps only in-frame clones and is missing some. Of roughly 4,800 clones listed, approximately 90% are singletons. This specimen consisted of peripheral blood, obtained from a patient treated with photon-based radiotherapy. The receptors derive from a man aged 30 to 45 with gastric cancer.

This rearrangement joins TRBV2 to TRBJ1-1; D is unresolved. Trimming stripped 4 bases from V and 1 base from J, with 7 bases between. Looked up from germline, CDR1 is SNHLY and CDR2 is FYNNEI. The CDR3 covers 13 residues. The CDR3 nucleotides are TGTGCCAGCAGTGCGACTGCGAACACTGAAGCTTTCTTT. Translating it yields CASSATANTEAFF.

The CDR3 protein is CASSKIINEQFF. The CDR3 DNA follows: TGTGCCAGCAGCAAAATAATCAATGAGCAGTTCTTC. The rearrangement links TRBV21-1 to TRBJ2-7. The J call is uncertain, as TRBJ2-1 better fits the DNA end. TRBV21-1 is a listed pseudogene. There are 12 residues in the CDR3.

This rearrangement joins TRBV7-6 to TRBJ2-7; D is uncertain. V was pared by 11 bases and J by 2 bases, with 19 bases between. The V gene's germline CDR1 is SGHVS and CDR2 FNYEAQ. CDR3 length: 14 amino acids. CDR3 in DNA: TGTGCCGCCCGTTTGGGTGGGGTAACCTACGAGCAGTACTTC. Translated, it gives CAARLGGVTYEQYF.

The chain combines TRBV13 with TRBJ2-7; 10 bases are a match to TRBD2. Per the germline V gene, CDR1 is PRHDT and CDR2 is FYEKMQ (reference sequence). The CDR3 runs to 17 residues. The V segment lost 5 bases and the J segment 0 bases; nucleotides outside the gene matches: 10. In DNA form, the CDR3 reads TGTGCCAGCAGCCCCGGAACCCTAGCGGGAGTCTCCTACGAGCAGTACTTC. This gives the protein CASSPGTLAGVSYEQYF.

V is TRBV14 and J is TRBJ2-5; D is undetermined. V was shortened by 2 bases and J by 4 bases, with 8 bases between the two germline ends. The CDR3 is 13 amino acids. Germline V gene sequence: CDR1 SGHDN, CDR2 FVKESK. CDR3 protein: CASSQNSGETQYF. The CDR3 nucleotides read TGTGCCAGCAGCCAAAACAGTGGAGAGACCCAGTACTTC.